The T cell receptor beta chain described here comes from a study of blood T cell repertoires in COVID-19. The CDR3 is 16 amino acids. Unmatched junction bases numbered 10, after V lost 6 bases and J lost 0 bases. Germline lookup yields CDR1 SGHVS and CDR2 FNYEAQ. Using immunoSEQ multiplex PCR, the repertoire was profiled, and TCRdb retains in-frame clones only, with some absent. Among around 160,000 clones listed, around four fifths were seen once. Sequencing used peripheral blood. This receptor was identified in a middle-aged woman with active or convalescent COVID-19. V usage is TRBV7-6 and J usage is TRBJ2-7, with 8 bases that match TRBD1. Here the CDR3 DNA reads TGTGCCAGCAGTCCTGAGGGACAGGTCGCCTCCTACGAGCAGTACTTC. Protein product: CASSPEGQVASYEQYF.